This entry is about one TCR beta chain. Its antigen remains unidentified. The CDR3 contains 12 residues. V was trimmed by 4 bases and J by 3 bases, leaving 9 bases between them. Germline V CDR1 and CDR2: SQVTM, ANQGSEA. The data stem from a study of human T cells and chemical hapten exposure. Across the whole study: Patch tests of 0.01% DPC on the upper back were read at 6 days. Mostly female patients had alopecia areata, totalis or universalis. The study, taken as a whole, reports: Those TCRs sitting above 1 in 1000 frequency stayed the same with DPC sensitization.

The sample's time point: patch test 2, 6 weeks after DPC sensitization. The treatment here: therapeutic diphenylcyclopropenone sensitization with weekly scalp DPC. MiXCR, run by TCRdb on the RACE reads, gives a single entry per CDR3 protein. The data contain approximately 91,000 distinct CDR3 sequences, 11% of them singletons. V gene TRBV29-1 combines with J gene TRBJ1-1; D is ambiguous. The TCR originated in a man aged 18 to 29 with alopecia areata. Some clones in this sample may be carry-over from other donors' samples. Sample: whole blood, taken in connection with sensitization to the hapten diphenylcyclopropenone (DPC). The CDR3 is CSVGEGDTEAFF. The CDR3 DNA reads TGCAGCGTTGGGGAGGGAGACACTGAAGCTTTCTTT. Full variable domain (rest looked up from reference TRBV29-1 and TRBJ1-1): SAVISQKPSRDICQRGTSLTIQCQVDSQVTMMFWYRQQPGQSLTLIATANQGSEATYESGFVIDKFPISRPNLTFSTLTVSNMSPEDSSIYLCSVGEGDTEAFFGQGTRLTVV.